Sequencing of this T cell receptor (beta chain) was carried out in a study of tissue T cells after allogeneic stem cell transplantation. Study-wide points: Blood and spleen captured only part of the tissue TCR repertoire.

TCRdb's table, derived via immunoSEQ multiplex PCR, lists solely in-frame clones and lacks some. Of some 24,000 clones detected, around 70% appear once; the ten largest clones hold approximately 8%. The germline V gene encodes CDR1 SQVTM and CDR2 ANQGSEA. With 7 bases clipped from V and 0 bases from J, the junction kept 5 bases outside the gene matches. This CDR3 comprises 14 residues. A note on this clone: What it recognizes is unknown.

The sequence came from an older female donor with lung cancer. The sequencing here drew on tissue from the ileum, taken at autopsy. The genes are TRBV29-1 and TRBJ2-1; 8 bases align to TRBD2. CDR3 loop: CSAVRGGSYNEQFF. CDR3 DNA: TGCAGCGCAGTCCGGGGGGGCTCCTACAATGAGCAGTTCTTC.